This T cell receptor beta chain was sequenced for a study of T cells in Graves' hyperthyroidism and ophthalmopathy. Amplification targeted TCR beta CDR3 regions from RNA transcripts. During a first-round RT-PCR of the TCR CDR3, the HTBI primer set was used. One entry per CDR3 protein, called by TCRdb with MiXCR from the multiplex PCR reads. The sample consists of hundreds of thousands of distinct CDR3 sequences, around a third of them appearing once. Patients aged 18 to 65 had newly diagnosed hyperthyroidism of under 2 months' duration. Orbital computed tomography, thyroid ultrasound, serum thyroxine and TRAb, and clinical symptoms together informed the diagnoses. The CDR3 has 14 residues. Trimming left V 4 bases short and J 11 bases short, with 18 bases between.

V gene TRBV12-3 or TRBV12-4 combines with J gene TRBJ1-5; a weak D match, TRBD1 (6 bases). The sample consisted of blood. The sequence was collected from a woman between 40 and 50 years old with Graves' hyperthyroidism. The CDR3 loop is CASSYGGHQETQHF. The CDR3 region has the DNA TGTGCCAGCAGTTATGGGGGACACCAAGAGACCCAGCATTTT.